The 24 T cell receptor beta chains given below trace back to one sample, sequenced in a study of blood T cell repertoires in COVID-19. The table came from immunoSEQ multiplex PCR; TCRdb's copy has only in-frame clones and leaves some out. The top ten hold about 9% of the sample, which has some 180,000 clones, 76% seen once. The sample was peripheral blood. These receptors all come from a woman in her 50s with active or convalescent COVID-19.

V is TRBV4-2 and J is TRBJ2-1; 7 bases are shared with TRBD2. The CDR3 is 16 amino acids. The V gene end was trimmed by 0 bases and the J gene end by 4 bases; junction bases not matched to a gene: 6. Germline CDR1 is LGHNA and CDR2 is YNFKEQ. The CDR3 reads CASSQETAGEYNEQFF. The CDR3 nucleotides read TGTGCCAGCAGCCAAGAGACTGCGGGGGAATACAATGAGCAGTTCTTC.

The CDR3 DNA sequence: TGTGCCAGTAGTATATCGGAACTAGTGAACACTGAAGCTTTCTTT. Its protein is CASSISELVNTEAFF. This chain links TRBV19 with TRBJ1-1; D unclear. CDR3 size: 15 residues. V lost 2 bases and J 0 bases, leaving 10 bases between the germline ends. CDR1 is LNHDA and CDR2 is SQIVND in the germline V gene (reference sequence). The variable domain in full, with the rest retrieved from reference TRBV19 and TRBJ1-1, is DGGITQSPKYLFRKEGQNVTLSCEQNLNHDAMYWYRQDPGQGLRLIYYSQIVNDFQKGDIAEGYSVSREKKESFPLTVTSAQKNPTAFYLCASSISELVNTEAFFGQGTRLTVV.

The rearrangement uses TRBV5-1 and TRBJ1-4, with D unclear. Germline-derived CDR1 and CDR2 are SGHRS and YFSETQ. The CDR3 is 14 amino acids. Trimming took 1 base from V and 4 from J, leaving 8 bases between them. CDR3 amino acids: CASSLSGVNEKLFF. CDR3 coding DNA: TGCGCCAGCAGCTTGTCGGGAGTTAATGAAAAACTGTTTTTT.

This clone was seen only a few times. V is TRBV7-2 and J is TRBJ1-2, with 9 nucleotides matching TRBD1. V lost 3 bases to trimming and J lost 4 bases; unmatched junction nucleotides: 9. Germline CDR1 reads SGHTA; CDR2 reads FQGNSA. This CDR3 region has 16 residues. CDR3 DNA sequence: TGTGCCAGCAGCTTTAATACAGGGGGCGCGGGCTATGGCTACACCTTC. This codes for CASSFNTGGAGYGYTF.

This clone came up once. The CDR3 here is CASSLQGDQPQHF. DNA for the CDR3: TGTGCCAGCAGTCTACAGGGTGACCAGCCCCAGCATTTT. The V gene is TRBV11-1, the J gene TRBJ1-5; tentative D call: TRBD1 (6 bases). CDR1 is SGHAT, CDR2 FQDESV, per germline (reference sequence). V was shortened by 6 bases and J by 7 bases, with 13 bases between the two germline ends. CDR3 size: 13 residues.

The chain uses TRBV19 and TRBJ2-5; unclear D gene. This CDR3 comprises 13 residues. The ends were cut back, 4 bases at V and 5 bases at J, with 11 bases in the middle. Germline CDR1 is LNHDA and CDR2 is SQIVND (reference sequence). CDR3 nucleotides: TGTGCCAGTAGTACCCTCGGTGGTGAGACCCAGTACTTC. Its translation: CASSTLGGETQYF.

A remark on this clone: Other DNA variants within this sample encode the same CDR3. This chain uses TRBV19 with TRBJ2-3; 8 nucleotides align to TRBD2. Germline CDR1 and CDR2: LNHDA and SQIVND (reference sequence). The trim removed 2 bases at V and 0 bases at J, leaving 4 bases unmatched. The CDR3 spans 16 residues. The CDR3 here is CASSIRSGTSTDTQYF. CDR3 DNA: TGTGCCAGTAGTATACGTAGCGGGACGAGCACAGATACGCAGTATTTT.

CDR3 in amino acids: CASSGQQLSNQPQHF. Here the CDR3 DNA reads TGTGCCAGCAGCGGGCAACAGCTTAGCAATCAGCCCCAGCATTTT. This chain connects TRBV7-8 to TRBJ1-5, with unresolved D. There are 15 residues in the CDR3. The V and J ends lost 5 bases and 0 bases respectively, with 11 bases between them. CDR1 SGHVS and CDR2 FQNEAQ come from the germline V gene.

The V and J genes are TRBV3-1 (or the pseudogene TRBV3-2) and TRBJ2-1; 7 bases line up with TRBD2. The CDR3 extends over 15 amino acids. The V and J ends lost 2 bases and 7 bases, in that order; junction bases with no gene match: 8. The germline V gene has CDR1 LGHDT and CDR2 YNNKEL (reference sequence). CDR3 amino acids: CASSQSLGGGNEQFF. CDR3 DNA sequence: TGTGCCAGCAGCCAATCTCTTGGGGGGGGTAATGAGCAGTTCTTC.

The J gene is TRBJ2-7, the V gene TRBV5-1; the match to TRBD1 covers 9 bases. Per the germline V gene, CDR1 is SGHRS and CDR2 is YFSETQ. V trimming: 4 bases; J trimming: 6 bases; junction bases outside the gene matches: 14. The CDR3 contains 16 residues. The CDR3 loop is CASSQEQGAHLPEQYF. CDR3 nucleotide sequence: TGCGCCAGCAGCCAAGAACAGGGGGCGCATCTCCCCGAGCAGTACTTC.

The V call is TRBV6-4, the J call TRBJ2-1, with D maybe TRBD1 (5 bases). V was trimmed by 4 bases and J by 0 bases, leaving 13 bases between them. CDR3 length: 16 residues. From germline, CDR1 is MRHNA and CDR2 SNTAGT. The CDR3 loop reads CASSVGTGGSYNEQFF. DNA for the CDR3: TGTGCCAGCAGTGTGGGTACAGGCGGCTCCTACAATGAGCAGTTCTTC.

The genes are TRBV2 and TRBJ2-3; perhaps TRBD2 as D (6 bases). V was pared by 5 bases and J by 2 bases, with 17 bases between. This CDR3 comprises 16 residues. Per the germline V gene, CDR1 is SNHLY and CDR2 is FYNNEI. The DNA for the CDR3 is TGTGCCAGCAGTCACCGGGACTTTGTAAACACAGATACGCAGTATTTT. Protein: CASSHRDFVNTDTQYF. The variable domain in full, with the rest retrieved from reference TRBV2 and TRBJ2-3, is EPEVTQTPSHQVTQMGQEVILRCVPISNHLYFYWYRQILGQKVEFLVSFYNNEISEKSEIFDDQFSVERPDGSNFTLKIRSTKLEDSAMYFCASSHRDFVNTDTQYFGPGTRLTVL.

The V and J genes are TRBV14 and TRBJ2-5, with unresolved D. V lost 0 bases to trimming and J lost 2 bases, with 10 bases between them. CDR1 is SGHDN and CDR2 is FVKESK in the germline V gene. The CDR3 is made up of 15 amino acids. The CDR3 DNA reads as TGTGCCAGCAGCCAAGATGTGAGTTGGCAAGAGACCCAGTACTTC. Protein sequence: CASSQDVSWQETQYF.

This clone has more than one count but fewer than ten. The gene calls are TRBV7-9 and TRBJ1-1, with D perhaps matching TRBD1 (5 bases). Between the trimmed V and J ends, which lost 4 bases and 2 bases, there was a span of 11 bases. The CDR3 contains 14 residues. The germline V gene encodes CDR1 SEHNR and CDR2 FQNEAQ (reference sequence). CDR3 coding DNA: TGTGCCAGCAGCTCCCTTGACAGAAACACTGAAGCTTTCTTT. Residues: CASSSLDRNTEAFF.

V gene TRBV7-8 combines with J gene TRBJ1-4, with 9 bases aligning to TRBD1. The germline V gene has CDR1 SGHVS and CDR2 FQNEAQ. V trimming: 5 bases; J trimming: 7 bases; junction bases outside the gene matches: 8. The CDR3 runs to 15 residues. CDR3 DNA: TGTGCCAGCAGCGCTTCACAGGGGGCAGGTGAAAAACTGTTTTTT. Its protein product is CASSASQGAGEKLFF.

This clone was seen only a few times. The rearrangement uses TRBV7-8 and TRBJ2-5, with unresolved D. The V end lost 1 base, the J end lost 2 bases, and 8 bases lay between the germline ends. This CDR3 spans 14 amino acids. From germline, CDR1 is SGHVS and CDR2 FQNEAQ. The CDR3 coding sequence is TGTGCCAGCAGCTTAGTCCGAGTACAAGAGACCCAGTACTTC. It encodes CASSLVRVQETQYF.

This clone was counted a few times. The rearrangement uses TRBV19 and TRBJ1-2; possibly TRBD1 for D (5 bases). The CDR3 totals 14 residues. The germline V gene encodes CDR1 LNHDA and CDR2 SQIVND (reference sequence). Trimming stripped 5 bases from V and 3 bases from J, with 13 bases between. CDR3 in amino acids: CASSFAGTDYGYTF. In DNA form, the CDR3 reads TGTGCCAGTAGTTTCGCCGGGACTGACTATGGCTACACCTTC.

The rearrangement joins TRBV7-6 to TRBJ1-2; D unresolved. Germline-derived CDR1 and CDR2 are SGHVS and FNYEAQ. The CDR3 consists of 14 residues. V was pared by 5 bases and J by 0 bases, with 10 bases between. CDR3 DNA sequence: TGTGCCAGCAGCCCCTACGGAGCTAACTATGGCTACACCTTC. This sequence encodes CASSPYGANYGYTF.

The rearrangement links TRBV7-9 to TRBJ1-3; TRBD1 is a possible D gene (5 bases). Trimming stripped 6 bases from V and 0 bases from J, with 12 bases between. This CDR3 region has 15 residues. CDR1 is SEHNR and CDR2 is FQNEAQ in the germline V gene (reference sequence). The CDR3 nucleotides read TGTGCCAGCAGGGCACAGGTTTCCTCTGGAAACACCATATATTTT. The encoded protein is CASRAQVSSGNTIYF.

In this sample, this clone turned up a few times. The chain couples TRBV28 to TRBJ1-2; perhaps TRBD1 as D (5 bases). Germline CDR1 is MDHEN and CDR2 is SYDVKM. Trimming stripped 11 bases from V and 4 bases from J, with 11 bases between. The CDR3 loop spans 11 amino acids. The CDR3 protein is CAAGVLYGYTF. CDR3 bases: TGTGCCGCGGGGGTTCTCTATGGCTACACCTTC.

This clone has a single count. The rearrangement joins TRBV25-1 to TRBJ2-1, with 7 bases identical to TRBD2. Trimming took 3 bases from V and 3 from J; bases not matched to a gene: 8. Germline values: CDR1 MGHDK, CDR2 SYGVNS. This CDR3 contains 16 residues. CDR3 in DNA: TGTGCCAGCAGTGATCAGCGGGGCTATAACTACAATGAGCAGTTCTTC. It encodes CASSDQRGYNYNEQFF.

The rearrangement joins TRBV5-1 to TRBJ2-5; perhaps TRBD2 as D (6 bases). The ends were cut back, 2 bases at V and 3 bases at J, with 11 bases in the middle. Germline lookup yields CDR1 SGHRS and CDR2 YFSETQ. The CDR3 sequence is 14 residues long. CDR3 bases: TGCGCCAGCAGCTTCGGGGGAACAGAAGAGACCCAGTACTTC. This encodes CASSFGGTEETQYF.

This clone was picked up one time. V and J are TRBV6-5 and TRBJ1-1; D is unresolved. V lost 5 bases, J lost 11 bases, and 15 bases lay in between. Germline CDR1 is MNHEY and CDR2 is SVGAGI. The CDR3 consists of 12 residues. The CDR3 loop is CASSTRYMEAFF. In DNA, the CDR3 is TGTGCCAGCAGTACTCGATACATGGAGGCTTTCTTT.

The sample holds many counts of this clone. The rearrangement uses TRBV5-8 and TRBJ1-1; a weak D match, TRBD1 (5 bases). V dropped 1 base and J dropped 0 bases, with 10 bases sitting between them. The CDR3 runs to 15 residues. Germline V gives CDR1 SGHTS, CDR2 YDEGEE. CDR3 region: CASSLYQGLNTEAFF. Here the CDR3 DNA reads TGTGCCAGCAGCTTGTATCAGGGCTTGAACACTGAAGCTTTCTTT. The full variable domain, with the rest looked up from reference TRBV5-8 and TRBJ1-1, is EAGVTQSPTHLIKTRGQQATLRCSPISGHTSVYWYQQALGLGLQFLLWYDEGEERNRGNFPPRFSGRQFPNYSSELNVNALELEDSALYLCASSLYQGLNTEAFFGQGTRLTVV.